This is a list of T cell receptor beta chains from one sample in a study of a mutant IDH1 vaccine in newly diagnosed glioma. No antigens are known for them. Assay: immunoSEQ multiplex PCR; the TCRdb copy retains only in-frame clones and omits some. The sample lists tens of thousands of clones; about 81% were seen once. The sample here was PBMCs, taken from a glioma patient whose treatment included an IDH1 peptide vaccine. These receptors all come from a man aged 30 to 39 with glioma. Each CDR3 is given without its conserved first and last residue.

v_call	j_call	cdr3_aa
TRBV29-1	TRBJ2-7	SVEDRGQGYEQY
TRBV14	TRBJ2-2	ASSHGDTGELF
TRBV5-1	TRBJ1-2	ASSSEGKTNYGYT
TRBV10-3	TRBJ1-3	AISESGQLIRNTIY
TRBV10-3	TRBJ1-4	AISESRVTNEKLF
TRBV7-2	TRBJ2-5	ASSSPAFKETQY
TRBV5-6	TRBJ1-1	ASSLARGRREAF
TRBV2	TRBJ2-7	ASRGIWTGGYEQY
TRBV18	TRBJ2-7	ASSPNVGADEQY
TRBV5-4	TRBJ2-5	ASSSAETQY
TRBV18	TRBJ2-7	ASSLLNYYEQY
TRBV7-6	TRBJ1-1	ASSFARNTEAF
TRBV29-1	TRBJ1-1	SVAHTAREEAF
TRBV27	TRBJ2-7	ASSTSSSYEQY
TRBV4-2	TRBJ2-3	ASSQDMGGLRDTQY
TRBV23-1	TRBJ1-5	ASSLLSLAGVLPQH
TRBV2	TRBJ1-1	ASTDRGAPQWSEAF
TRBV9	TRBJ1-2	ASSVADGSNYGYT
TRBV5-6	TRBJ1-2	ASRRRGTGHGYT
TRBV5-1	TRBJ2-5	ASSARQGVWTQY
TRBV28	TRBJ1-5	ASSPTGGGNQPQH
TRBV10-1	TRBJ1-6	ASRDSDNSPLH
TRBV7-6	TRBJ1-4	ASSPTARVAEKLF
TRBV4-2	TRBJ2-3	ASSQDSSGGGDTQY
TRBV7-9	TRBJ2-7	ASSSHGRMSSYEQY